This T cell receptor (beta chain) was recovered during a study of identical twins (dated by TCRdb to the mid-2010s). About the study as a whole: To test whether fetal clonotypes persist, the study used deep sequencing on TCR alpha and beta repertoires from monozygotic twins, unrelated adults of various ages, and cord blood. Replicate twin experiments were performed at different times using different library preparation protocols to rule out contamination. Broader findings and caveats from the paper: Fewer insertions were carried by abundant cord blood beta clonotypes, a similar but weaker trend appeared in young adult naive repertoires, and no such trend appeared in memory repertoires. In monozygotic twins, recombination models systematically underestimated out-of-frame TCR alpha sharing, but the models matched the sharing seen between unrelated individuals. Excess twin sharing in beta out-of-frame sequences was weaker because fewer shared sequences lowered the signal-to-noise ratio. Compared with coincidental sharing between unrelated individuals, an excess of low generation-probability sequences was observed among out-of-frame TCR alpha sequences shared between twins. Because the same donors could not be followed over many years, the conclusions relied on cross-sectional statistical analysis. Zero-insertion analyses could be partly confounded by invariant T cells such as MAIT and iNKT, though diverse VJ usage argued against such confounding for most clonotypes.

Cut back by 5 bases and 4 bases, the V and J ends lie 14 bases apart. The CDR3, cysteine through phenylalanine, is 14 amino acids long. The retained sequence is limited to the CDR3, 42 bases, with the frame set at the first base. Note on this clonotype: Its recognized antigen is unknown. No quality values exist for individual bases; no much larger clone is one base distant.

Library prep was done by 5' RACE. The sequencer listed for this sample is Illumina HiSeq 2000. A universal primer binding site was introduced by template switching, and a unique molecular identifier was present in the final cDNA, enabling accurate counting of TCR cDNA molecules. Specific primers in the conserved constant-segment region were used to synthesize first-strand cDNA for the TCR alpha and beta chains. To control for contamination, every cDNA library was double barcoded, receiving both a SMART-Mk sample barcode and Illumina barcodes. Two successive PCR steps introduced TruSeq adapter sequences along with Illumina sample barcodes. The TCR alpha and beta cDNA libraries were sequenced on the Illumina HiSeq platform using custom primers. The published analysis was carried out like this. Raw reads were processed with MiGEC to extract unique molecular identifiers, and MiXCR was used to determine CDR3 positions. For each individual, recombination models were inferred using an EM algorithm with the repgenHMM and IGoR tools. The tcR package in R was used for shared clonotype analysis, with sharing normalized by the product of cloneset sizes. Out-of-frame nonproductive sequences were analyzed to study raw recombination free of thymic and clonal selection effects. TCRdb reprocessed the public reads (quality trimming at Q25 with fastp, clone calling with MiXCR) and kept in-frame beta chains. CDR3 protein duplicates are merged, each entry listing the most common genes and DNA. The V and J calls were not made by the authors but by TCRdb's processing. The sample profile shows under 900,000 distinct CDR3 sequences; around a sixth of them were found once. About an eighth of the sample is held by the ten biggest clonotypes.

Only healthy Caucasian donors were included. The twin cohort consisted of three pairs of female monozygotic twins, all aged about 18 to 30 years. Peripheral blood mononuclear cells were used as the source from which RNA for TCR libraries was isolated. The data also belong to a second study, concerning T cells expressing NK-cell markers. The second source states: TCR beta-chain repertoires were profiled in sorted CD3+CD56+NKG2C+, CD3+CD56+NKG2C- and CD3+CD56-NKG2C+ T-cell subsets from roughly eight donors. Among the eight sequenced donors, seven were HCMV-seropositive and one was HCMV-seronegative. To restrict sorting to alphabetaTCR-expressing T cells, an anti-gammadeltaTCR antibody was added in several experiments. For six donors, the dominant CD3+CD56+NKG2C+ clonotypes were among the top 10 CD8+ clonotypes and accounted for 1.0-7.0% of CD8+ T cells. Those dominant clonotypes were again the most abundant among CD3+CD56-NKG2C+ cells in a handful of donors, at about 28.3-65%. It remained unclear whether the expanded NKG2C-expressing T cell clones were specific for HCMV antigens. Randomly selected healthy volunteers, three men and five women, were used as the eight sequenced donors. HCMV serostatus was determined by detecting HCMV-specific IgG in serum with a commercial ELISA kit. For a handful of donors, unsorted PBMC were also used to sequence bulk peripheral blood T-cell repertoires. Reads were demultiplexed and grouped by UMI with MIGEC, and clonotypes were assembled and quantified with MiTCR. To exclude erroneous sequences, only TCR cDNA sequences supported by at least two reads were retained. The tcR package was used for downstream repertoire analysis, with clonotypes matched between fractions based on CDR3 nucleotide sequence plus V segment. VDJmatch was used to annotate antigen specificity against VDJdb, with one amino acid substitution in CDR3 permitted.

The sequenced sample consisted of PBMCs. Recombination joined TRBV12-3 or TRBV12-4 with TRBJ1-2; TRBD1 is perhaps the D gene, given 5 matching bases. This receptor was identified in a woman in her late teens or twenties in good health. The CDR3 here reads CASSEGMLTYGYTF. At the DNA level, the sequence is TGTGCCAGCAGTGAGGGGATGCTAACCTATGGCTACACCTTC.